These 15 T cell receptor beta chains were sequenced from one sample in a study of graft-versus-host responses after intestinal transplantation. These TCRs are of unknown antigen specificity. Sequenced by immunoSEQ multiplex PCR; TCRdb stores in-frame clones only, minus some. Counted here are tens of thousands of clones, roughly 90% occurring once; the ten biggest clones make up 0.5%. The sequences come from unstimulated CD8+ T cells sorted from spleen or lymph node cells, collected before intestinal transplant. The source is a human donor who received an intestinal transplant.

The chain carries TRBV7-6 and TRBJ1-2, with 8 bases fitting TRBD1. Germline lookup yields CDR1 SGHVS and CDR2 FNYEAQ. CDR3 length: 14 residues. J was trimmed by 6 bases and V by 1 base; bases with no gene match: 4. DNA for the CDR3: TGTGCCAGCAGCTTAGGACAGGGGATGCATGGCTACACCTTC. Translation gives CASSLGQGMHGYTF.

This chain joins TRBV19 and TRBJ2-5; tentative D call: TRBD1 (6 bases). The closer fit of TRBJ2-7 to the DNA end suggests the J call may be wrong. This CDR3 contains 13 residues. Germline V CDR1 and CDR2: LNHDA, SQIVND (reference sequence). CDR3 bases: TGTGCCAGTAGTAACGCAGGGGTTTACGAGCAGTACTTC. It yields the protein CASSNAGVYEQYF.

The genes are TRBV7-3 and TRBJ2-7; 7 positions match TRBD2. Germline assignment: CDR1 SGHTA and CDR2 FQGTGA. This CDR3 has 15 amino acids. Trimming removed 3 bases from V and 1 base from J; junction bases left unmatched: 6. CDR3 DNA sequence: TGTGCCAGCAGCTTGCGAGCGGGATTGTCCTACGAGCAGTACTTC. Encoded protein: CASSLRAGLSYEQYF.

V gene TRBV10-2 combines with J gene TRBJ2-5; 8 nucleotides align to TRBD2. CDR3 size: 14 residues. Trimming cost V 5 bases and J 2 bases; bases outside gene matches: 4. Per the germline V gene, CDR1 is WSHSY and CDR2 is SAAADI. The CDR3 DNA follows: TGCGCCAGCAGTAGAGCGGGGGTTCAAGAGACCCAGTACTTC. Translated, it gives CASSRAGVQETQYF.

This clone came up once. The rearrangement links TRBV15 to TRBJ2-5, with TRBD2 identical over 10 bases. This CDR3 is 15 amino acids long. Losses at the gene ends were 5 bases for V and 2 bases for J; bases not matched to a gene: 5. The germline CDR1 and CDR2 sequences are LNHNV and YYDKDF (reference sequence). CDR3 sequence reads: CATSSSGGAQETQYF. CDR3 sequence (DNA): TGTGCCACCAGCTCCAGCGGGGGGGCACAAGAGACCCAGTACTTC.

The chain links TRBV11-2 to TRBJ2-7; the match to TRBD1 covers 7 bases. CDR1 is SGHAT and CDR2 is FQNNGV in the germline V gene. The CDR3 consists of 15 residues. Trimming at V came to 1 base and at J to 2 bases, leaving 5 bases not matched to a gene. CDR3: CASSLGGQTPYEQYF. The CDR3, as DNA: TGTGCCAGCAGCTTAGGGGGACAGACCCCCTACGAGCAGTACTTC.

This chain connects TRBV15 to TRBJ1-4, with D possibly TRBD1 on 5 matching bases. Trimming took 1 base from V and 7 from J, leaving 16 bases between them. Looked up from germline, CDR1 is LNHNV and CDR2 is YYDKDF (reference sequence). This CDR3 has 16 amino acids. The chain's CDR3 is CATSRVGTGGFEKLFF. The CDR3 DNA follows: TGTGCCACCAGCAGAGTAGGTACCGGGGGATTTGAAAAACTGTTTTTT. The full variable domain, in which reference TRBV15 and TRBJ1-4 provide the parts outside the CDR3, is DAMVIQNPRYQVTQFGKPVTLSCSQTLNHNVMYWYQQKSSQAPKLLFHYYDKDFNNEADTPDNFQSRRPNTSFCFLDIRSPGLGDTAMYLCATSRVGTGGFEKLFFGSGTQLSVL.

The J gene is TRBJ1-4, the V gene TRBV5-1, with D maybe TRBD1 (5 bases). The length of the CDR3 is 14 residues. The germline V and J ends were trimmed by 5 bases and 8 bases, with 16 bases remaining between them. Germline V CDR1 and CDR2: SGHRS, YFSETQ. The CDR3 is CASRVGQGGEKLFF. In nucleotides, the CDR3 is TGCGCCAGCAGAGTTGGCCAGGGTGGGGAAAAACTGTTTTTT.

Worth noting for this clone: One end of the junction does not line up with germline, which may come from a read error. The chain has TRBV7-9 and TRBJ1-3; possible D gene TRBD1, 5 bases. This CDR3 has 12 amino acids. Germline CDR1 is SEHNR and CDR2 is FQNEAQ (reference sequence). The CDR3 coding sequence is TGTGCCAGCAGCCAGGGCACGGCGGAAGGACATTTT. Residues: CASSQGTAEGHF.

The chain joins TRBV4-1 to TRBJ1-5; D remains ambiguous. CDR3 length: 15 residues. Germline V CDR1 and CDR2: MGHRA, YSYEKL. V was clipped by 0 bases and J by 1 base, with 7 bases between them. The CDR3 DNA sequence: TGCGCCAGCAGCCAAGACCCACGGAGCAATCAGCCCCAGCATTTT. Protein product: CASSQDPRSNQPQHF.

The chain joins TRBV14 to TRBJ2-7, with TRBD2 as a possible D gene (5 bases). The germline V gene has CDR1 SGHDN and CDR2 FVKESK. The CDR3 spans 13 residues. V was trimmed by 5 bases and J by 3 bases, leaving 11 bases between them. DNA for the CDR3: TGTGCCAGCAGCGTCGGAACTAGCTACGAGCAGTACTTC. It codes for CASSVGTSYEQYF.

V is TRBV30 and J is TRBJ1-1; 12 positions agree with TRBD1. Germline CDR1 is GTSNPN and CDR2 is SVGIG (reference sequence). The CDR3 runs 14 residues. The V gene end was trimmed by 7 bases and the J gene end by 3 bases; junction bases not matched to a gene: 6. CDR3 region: CALGQGAGYTEAFF. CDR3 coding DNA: TGTGCCTTGGGACAGGGGGCAGGTTACACTGAAGCTTTCTTT.

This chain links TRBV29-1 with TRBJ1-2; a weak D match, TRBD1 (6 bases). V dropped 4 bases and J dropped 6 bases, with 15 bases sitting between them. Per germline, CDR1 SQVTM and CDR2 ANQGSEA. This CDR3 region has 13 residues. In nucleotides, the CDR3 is TGCAGCGTTGTCTTCCTACAGGGCAATGGCTACACCTTC. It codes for CSVVFLQGNGYTF.

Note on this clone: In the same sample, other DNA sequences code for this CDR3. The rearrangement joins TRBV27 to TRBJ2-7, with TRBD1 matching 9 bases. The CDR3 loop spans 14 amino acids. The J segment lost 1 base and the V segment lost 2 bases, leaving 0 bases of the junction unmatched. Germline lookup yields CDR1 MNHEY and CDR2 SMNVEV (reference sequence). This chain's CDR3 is CASSLGQGSYEQYF. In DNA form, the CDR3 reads TGTGCCAGCAGTTTAGGACAGGGGTCCTACGAGCAGTACTTC.

The CDR3 is CASSFIYNEQFF. Written as DNA, the CDR3 is TGTGCCAGCAGCTTTATATACAATGAGCAGTTCTTC. The gene calls are TRBV27 and TRBJ2-1; D is unresolved. CDR1 and CDR2 (germline): MNHEY, SMNVEV (reference sequence). The CDR3 spans 12 residues. V lost 6 bases, J lost 4 bases, and 7 bases lay in between.